This T cell receptor beta chain was sequenced in a study of T cell responses to AZD1222 COVID-19 vaccine. At the level of the study: Pooling covered second doses at about 4 or about 12 weeks.

With respect to this clone: Its antigen is unidentified.

Assay used: immunoSEQ multiplex PCR; TCRdb lists only in-frame clones, some missing. The sample gives about 170,000 clones, over 90% of which show up once; around 3.8% is in the top ten. General study results and limits: There were mostly white British donors and more females than males, and clonal diversity was possibly underestimated. Dominant CD4 TCR responses targeted spike regions 160-218 and 743-854. A reported finding is that nearly half of spike-specific TCRs target unmutated variant regions.

The sequenced sample was peripheral blood, obtained on day 0 of AZD1222 vaccination. The sequence came from an adult in good health.

In DNA form, the CDR3 reads TGTGCCATCAGTGAGTCGACAGGGTTTGGCTACACCTTC. It encodes CAISESTGFGYTF. The chain couples TRBV10-3 to TRBJ1-2, with 7 bases aligning to TRBD1. Germline V gene lookup returns CDR1 ENHRY and CDR2 SYGVKD. CDR3 length equals 13 residues. V was clipped by 0 bases and J by 7 bases; unmatched bases: 2.